The entry below gives a single TCR beta chain sequence along with its context. Under the authors' procedure: Estimation of nucleated cell counts relied on the amplification of reference gene primers. Clones were sequenced by immunoSEQ multiplex PCR, and TCRdb holds only the in-frame ones, with some missing. The V and J calls and the clone size are those of that table, but D and trimming were determined from the DNA. This sample has 51,000 or so clones, with roughly four fifths found just once. The sample comes from a study of blood T cell repertoires in COVID-19. One Seattle source followed patients from active infection through their disease course. The V gene's germline CDR1 is MNHEY and CDR2 SMNVEV (reference sequence). The V segment lost 2 bases and the J segment 2 bases; nucleotides outside the gene matches: 0. This CDR3 is 14 amino acids long.

The chain links TRBV27 to TRBJ2-7; 10 bases fit TRBD1. Sequences were obtained from peripheral blood. The TCR sequence derives from a woman of 80 years or more with COVID-19, enrolled during active disease. This CDR3 reads CASSLDRGPYEQYF. In DNA form, the CDR3 reads TGTGCCAGCAGTTTAGACAGGGGGCCCTACGAGCAGTACTTC.